This TCR beta chain was documented in a study of CD8 T cells in Susac syndrome. RNA amounts of roughly 0.5 to 1 ug underwent reverse transcription with random hexamers. By means of immunoSEQ multiplex PCR, TCR beta CDR3 spanning 54 Vbeta and 13 Jbeta underwent amplification. MiXCR, run by TCRdb on the immunoSEQ multiplex PCR reads, gives a single entry per CDR3 protein. The table lists approximately 110,000 distinct CDR3 sequences, over 90% of them singletons. Blood CD8+ and CD4+ T cells underwent high-throughput TCR beta sequencing. The study used treatment-naive patients who had stable or active relapsing-remitting disease as multiple sclerosis controls. Purification of the CD8+ and CD4+ T cells relied on negative isolation, and TEMRA cells underwent FACS enrichment. The ends lost 5 bases at V and 0 bases at J; junction bases unmatched: 16. From germline, CDR1 is SGHVS and CDR2 FQNEAQ. This CDR3 is built from 19 residues.

The source of this sequence is a human donor with multiple sclerosis. Sequenced input: CD8+ T cells from PBMCs. V usage is TRBV7-8 and J usage is TRBJ1-1; 9 nucleotides match TRBD1. Written as DNA, the CDR3 is TGTGCCAGCAGCACCGTCCCCCCCCCGGGACAGGGTGTGAACACTGAAGCTTTCTTT. It is translated as CASSTVPPPGQGVNTEAFF.